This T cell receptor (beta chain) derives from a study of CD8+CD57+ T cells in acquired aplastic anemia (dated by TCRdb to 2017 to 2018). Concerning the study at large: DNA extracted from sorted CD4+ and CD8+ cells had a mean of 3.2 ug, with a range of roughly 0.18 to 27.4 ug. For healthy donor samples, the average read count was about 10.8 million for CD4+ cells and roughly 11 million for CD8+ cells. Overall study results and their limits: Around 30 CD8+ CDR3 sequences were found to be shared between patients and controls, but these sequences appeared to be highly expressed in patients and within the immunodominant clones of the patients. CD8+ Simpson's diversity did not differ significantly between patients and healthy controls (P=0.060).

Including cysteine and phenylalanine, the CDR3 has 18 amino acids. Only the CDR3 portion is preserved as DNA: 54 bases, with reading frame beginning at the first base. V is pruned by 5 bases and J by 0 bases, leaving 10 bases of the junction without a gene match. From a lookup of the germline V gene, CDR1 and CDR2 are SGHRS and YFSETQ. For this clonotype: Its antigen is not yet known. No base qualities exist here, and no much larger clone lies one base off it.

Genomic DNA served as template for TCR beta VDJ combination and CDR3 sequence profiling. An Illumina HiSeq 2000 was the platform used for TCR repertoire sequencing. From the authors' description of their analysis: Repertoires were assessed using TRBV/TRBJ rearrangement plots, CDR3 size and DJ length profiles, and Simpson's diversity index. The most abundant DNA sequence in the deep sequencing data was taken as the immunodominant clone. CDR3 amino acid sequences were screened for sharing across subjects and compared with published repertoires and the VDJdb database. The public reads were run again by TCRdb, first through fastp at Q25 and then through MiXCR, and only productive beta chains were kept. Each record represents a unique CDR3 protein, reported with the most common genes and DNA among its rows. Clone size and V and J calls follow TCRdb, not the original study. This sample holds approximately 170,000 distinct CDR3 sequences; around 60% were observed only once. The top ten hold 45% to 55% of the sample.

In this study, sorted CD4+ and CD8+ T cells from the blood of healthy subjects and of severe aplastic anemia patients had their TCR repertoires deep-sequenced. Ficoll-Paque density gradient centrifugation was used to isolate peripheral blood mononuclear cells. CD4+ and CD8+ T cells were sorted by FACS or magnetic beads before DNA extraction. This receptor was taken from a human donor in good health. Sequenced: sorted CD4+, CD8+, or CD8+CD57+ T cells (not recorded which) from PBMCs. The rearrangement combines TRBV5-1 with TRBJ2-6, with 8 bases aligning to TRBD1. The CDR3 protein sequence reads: CASRPTTGVISGANVLTF. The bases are TGCGCCAGCAGACCGACGACAGGGGTAATCTCTGGGGCCAACGTCCTGACTTTC.